This TCR beta chain was retrieved from a study of T cells in Graves' hyperthyroidism and ophthalmopathy. Study results and caveats: Ophthalmopathy onset followed model prediction by a median approximately 5.9 months.

The CDR3 runs 12 residues. V was cut by 8 bases and J by 5 bases, with 11 bases left in between. From germline, CDR1 is LNHDA and CDR2 SQIVND (reference sequence). This clonotype was recorded many times. Its specificity is unknown. Patients between 18 and 65 years old had hyperthyroidism, newly diagnosed and lasting under 2 months. Diagnostic assessment was based on clinical symptoms, serum thyroxine and TRAb, thyroid ultrasound and orbital computed tomography. Using RNA transcripts as the source, TCR beta CDR3 regions were amplified. The TCR CDR3 was amplified in a first-round RT-PCR using the HTBI primer set. Each CDR3 protein gets one entry after TCRdb re-called the multiplex PCR reads with MiXCR. The table includes more than 350,000 distinct CDR3 sequences, about a sixth detected once.

Sequencing was performed on blood. The clonotype comes from a woman in her 30s with Graves' hyperthyroidism that later progressed to Graves' ophthalmopathy. The rearrangement uses TRBV19 and TRBJ2-3; no reliable D call. CDR3 bases: TGTGCCAGTTCCCCCTCCGGAGATACGCAGTATTTT. Translating it yields CASSPSGDTQYF.